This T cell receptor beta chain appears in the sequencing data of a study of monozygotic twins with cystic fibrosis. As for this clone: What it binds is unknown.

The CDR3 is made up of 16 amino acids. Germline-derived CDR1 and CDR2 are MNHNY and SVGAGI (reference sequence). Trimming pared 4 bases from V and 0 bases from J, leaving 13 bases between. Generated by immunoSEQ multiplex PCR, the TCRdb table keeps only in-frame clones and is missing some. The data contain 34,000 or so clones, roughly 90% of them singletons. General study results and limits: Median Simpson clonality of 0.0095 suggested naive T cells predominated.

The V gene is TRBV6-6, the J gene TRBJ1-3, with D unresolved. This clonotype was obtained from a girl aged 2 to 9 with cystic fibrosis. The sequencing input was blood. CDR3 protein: CASSSTLDISGNTIYF. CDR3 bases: TGTGCCAGCAGTTCCACCTTAGACATCTCTGGAAACACCATATATTTT.